The next 20 T cell receptor beta chains were all read from a single sample in a study of beta chain features in type 1 diabetes. Whole-study findings and limits: Across all four CD4+ subsets, people with type 1 diabetes showed modestly shorter TCRB CDR3s.

The study reverse transcribed the entire isolated RNA, so it sequenced expressed TCRB transcripts. Assay used: immunoSEQ multiplex PCR; TCRdb lists only in-frame clones, some missing. Of roughly 240,000 clones listed, roughly a quarter are singletons. These TCRs are of unknown antigen specificity. Source material: naive CD4+ T cells from blood. The receptors come from a young woman with type 1 diabetes.

This chain connects TRBV29-1 to TRBJ2-7; 8 bases map to TRBD1. Germline CDR1 reads SQVTM; CDR2 reads ANQGSEA. V lost 7 bases and J lost 9; bases outside the gene matches: 14. The CDR3 is made up of 13 amino acids. CDR3 coding DNA: TGCAGCGGTGGACAGGGAGGAGACGGTGTGCAGTACTTC. This codes for CSGGQGGDGVQYF.

This sequence joins TRBV10-3 and TRBJ2-1; a weak D match, TRBD1 (6 bases). The CDR3 length is 15 residues. V lost 0 bases and J 8 bases, leaving 14 bases between the germline ends. The V gene's germline CDR1 is ENHRY and CDR2 SYGVKD. The CDR3 nucleotides read TGTGCCATCAGTGAGTCAGCAGGGGCAGGGGATGAGCAGTTCTTC. Translating it yields CAISESAGAGDEQFF.

This clone was counted between two and nine times. The V and J genes are TRBV5-1 and TRBJ1-1; D gene ambiguous. The CDR3 runs 13 residues. V lost 0 bases and J lost 4, with 7 bases in between. Germline lookup yields CDR1 SGHRS and CDR2 YFSETQ. CDR3 region: CASSLGEATEAFF. CDR3 sequence (DNA): TGCGCCAGCAGCTTGGGGGAGGCCACTGAAGCTTTCTTT. Full variable domain (missing parts from reference TRBV5-1 and TRBJ1-1): KAGVTQTPRYLIKTRGQQVTLSCSPISGHRSVSWYQQTPGQGLQFLFEYFSETQRNKGNFPGRFSGRQFSNSRSEMNVSTLELGDSALYLCASSLGEATEAFFGQGTRLTVV.

The genes are TRBV30 and TRBJ1-2; D is unclear. Deletions cut 0 bases from V and 2 bases from J, with 7 bases between. Germline CDR1 reads GTSNPN; CDR2 reads SVGIG (reference sequence). This CDR3 contains 13 residues. The CDR3 DNA reads as TGTGCCTGGAGTGTGGTCACAAACTATGGCTACACCTTC. Translating gives CAWSVVTNYGYTF.

This clone was seen a few times. The V and J genes are TRBV29-1 and TRBJ2-5, with 7 bases aligning to TRBD1. The length of the CDR3 is 15 residues. The V gene end was trimmed by 3 bases and the J gene end by 2 bases; junction bases not matched to a gene: 9. Germline V CDR1 and CDR2: SQVTM, ANQGSEA. The CDR3 nucleotides are TGCAGCGTTGAGTTCCCGGACAGGCGTCAAGAGACCCAGTACTTC. Translating it yields CSVEFPDRRQETQYF. Full variable domain (rest looked up from reference TRBV29-1 and TRBJ2-5): SAVISQKPSRDICQRGTSLTIQCQVDSQVTMMFWYRQQPGQSLTLIATANQGSEATYESGFVIDKFPISRPNLTFSTLTVSNMSPEDSSIYLCSVEFPDRRQETQYFGPGTRLLVL.

The genes are TRBV5-1 and TRBJ2-1; the match to TRBD2 covers 11 bases. The CDR3 is made up of 15 amino acids. CDR1 is SGHRS and CDR2 is YFSETQ in the germline V gene. After removal of 3 bases from V and 6 bases from J, the junction contained 5 bases not matched to a gene. CDR3 bases: TGCGCCAGCAGCTCGACTAGCGGGATTGGCAATGAGCAGTTCTTC. Amino acid sequence: CASSSTSGIGNEQFF.

The chain joins TRBV5-6 to TRBJ2-2, with TRBD1 as a possible D gene (6 bases). This CDR3 comprises 11 residues. The V and J ends lost 7 bases and 6 bases respectively, with 7 bases between them. The germline gives CDR1 SGHDT, CDR2 YYEEEE. CDR3 protein: CASQGSGELFF. Written as DNA, the CDR3 is TGTGCCAGCCAGGGGTCCGGGGAGCTGTTTTTT.

In its sample, this clone was seen a few times. The V call is TRBV10-3, the J call TRBJ2-1, with TRBD2 matching over 12 bases. Germline trimming cut 7 bases from V and 6 bases from J; bases unmatched to any gene: 4. Germline-derived CDR1 and CDR2 are ENHRY and SYGVKD. CDR3 size: 14 residues. Here the CDR3 reads CAITGTSGRNEQFF. The CDR3 DNA is TGTGCCATCACTGGGACTAGCGGGCGCAATGAGCAGTTCTTC.

A few counts support this clone. The V and J genes are TRBV19 and TRBJ2-1, with 11 bases aligning to TRBD2. V lost 6 bases, J lost 2 bases, and 3 bases stayed unmatched. Germline V gene data show CDR1 as LNHDA and CDR2 as SQIVND (reference sequence). This CDR3 has 15 residues. The CDR3 DNA follows: TGTGCCAGTAGCCGACTAGCGGGGACCTACAATGAGCAGTTCTTC. This gives the protein CASSRLAGTYNEQFF. The whole variable domain, remainder taken from reference TRBV19 and TRBJ2-1, is DGGITQSPKYLFRKEGQNVTLSCEQNLNHDAMYWYRQDPGQGLRLIYYSQIVNDFQKGDIAEGYSVSREKKESFPLTVTSAQKNPTAFYLCASSRLAGTYNEQFFGPGTRLTVL.

For this clone: This sample also contains other DNA sequences that code for the same CDR3. This chain connects TRBV9 to TRBJ2-7; TRBD1 agrees at 9 bases. Germline V CDR1 and CDR2: SGDLS, YYNGEE. Trimming took 3 bases from V and 2 from J; bases not matched to a gene: 3. The CDR3 has 14 residues. CDR3 DNA: TGTGCCAGCAGCGCCGGACAGGGGACCTACGAGCAGTACTTC. This gives the protein CASSAGQGTYEQYF.

This clone was observed a handful of times. The rearrangement links TRBV18 to TRBJ1-5; no definite D call. V was shortened by 4 bases and J by 5 bases, with 18 bases between the two germline ends. CDR3 length: 16 amino acids. Germline CDR1 KGHSH, CDR2 LQKENI. CDR3 residues: CASSLFGWASDQPQHF. As DNA, the CDR3 is TGTGCCAGCTCACTGTTTGGATGGGCATCGGATCAGCCCCAGCATTTT.

The rearrangement links TRBV7-9 to TRBJ2-7; 8 bases line up with TRBD2. Germline lookup yields CDR1 SEHNR and CDR2 FQNEAQ (reference sequence). The CDR3 contains 13 residues. The J segment lost 3 bases and the V segment lost 3 bases, leaving 1 base of the junction unmatched. CDR3 DNA sequence: TGTGCCAGCAGCTTCAGCGGGAGCTACGAGCAGTACTTC. Protein: CASSFSGSYEQYF.

This clone was recorded a few times. This chain joins TRBV29-1 and TRBJ1-2; no definite D call. This CDR3 is 12 amino acids long. Germline CDR1 SQVTM, CDR2 ANQGSEA. Trimming took off 3 bases at V and 0 bases at J, with 5 bases between the two ends. The DNA of the CDR3 is TGCAGCGTTGACACAGCTAACTATGGCTACACCTTC. As protein: CSVDTANYGYTF.

There are a few counts of this clone. V gene TRBV30 combines with J gene TRBJ2-3, with 7 bases fitting TRBD1. The CDR3 extends over 13 amino acids. J was trimmed by 3 bases and V by 4 bases; bases with no gene match: 4. The germline V gene has CDR1 GTSNPN and CDR2 SVGIG (reference sequence). The CDR3 coding sequence is TGTGCCTGGACAGGGGGTCGAACAGATACGCAGTATTTT. Translated, it gives CAWTGGRTDTQYF.

The V call is TRBV14, the J call TRBJ2-1; D might be TRBD2 (5 bases). Germline V CDR1 and CDR2: SGHDN, FVKESK. The germline V and J ends were trimmed by 4 bases and 3 bases, with 16 bases remaining between them. CDR3 size: 16 residues. The CDR3 loop is CASSPISGKGYNEQFF. The CDR3 DNA reads as TGTGCCAGCAGCCCCATCTCGGGGAAAGGCTACAATGAGCAGTTCTTC.

This clone was counted only a few times. The rearrangement joins TRBV15 to TRBJ2-7, with 7 bases identical to TRBD2. This CDR3 spans 15 amino acids. Germline V CDR1 and CDR2: LNHNV, YYDKDF (reference sequence). V shed 3 bases, J shed 0 bases, and the junction held 5 bases outside the gene matches. In DNA form, the CDR3 reads TGTGCCACCAGCAGGGAACCTAGCGGCTCCTACGAGCAGTACTTC. Translation: CATSREPSGSYEQYF.

This clone was detected a few times. The chain recombines TRBV25-1 with TRBJ1-2; no clear D gene. Germline-derived CDR1 and CDR2 are MGHDK and SYGVNS. Trimming took off 4 bases at V and 3 bases at J, with 6 bases between the two ends. This CDR3 has 12 amino acids. CDR3 nucleotide sequence: TGTGCCAGCAGTGCCAGCGACTATGGCTACACCTTC. Its translation is CASSASDYGYTF.

The genes are TRBV30 and TRBJ2-5; 8 bases agree with TRBD2. J lost 8 bases, V lost 5 bases, and 10 bases had no gene match. The CDR3 has 13 residues. CDR1 is GTSNPN and CDR2 is SVGIG in the germline V gene (reference sequence). The CDR3 loop is CAWEPGLAGTQYF. The CDR3 nucleotides read TGTGCCTGGGAGCCAGGACTAGCCGGCACCCAGTACTTC.

This rearrangement joins TRBV28 to TRBJ1-2, with 7 bases aligning to TRBD1. The CDR3 has 14 amino acids. Germline values: CDR1 MDHEN, CDR2 SYDVKM. V lost 2 bases to trimming and J lost 6 bases; unmatched junction nucleotides: 6. CDR3 DNA: TGTGCCAGCAGTTTACTCAGGGGGGTAAATGGCTACACCTTC. It codes for CASSLLRGVNGYTF.

This chain connects TRBV2 to TRBJ2-5, with D perhaps matching TRBD1 (6 bases). CDR1 SNHLY and CDR2 FYNNEI come from the germline V gene. V was trimmed by 6 bases and J by 2 bases, leaving 7 bases between them. The CDR3 spans 12 residues. The DNA of the CDR3 is TGTGCCAGCAGCAGGGGTCAAGAGACCCAGTACTTC. Protein sequence: CASSRGQETQYF.